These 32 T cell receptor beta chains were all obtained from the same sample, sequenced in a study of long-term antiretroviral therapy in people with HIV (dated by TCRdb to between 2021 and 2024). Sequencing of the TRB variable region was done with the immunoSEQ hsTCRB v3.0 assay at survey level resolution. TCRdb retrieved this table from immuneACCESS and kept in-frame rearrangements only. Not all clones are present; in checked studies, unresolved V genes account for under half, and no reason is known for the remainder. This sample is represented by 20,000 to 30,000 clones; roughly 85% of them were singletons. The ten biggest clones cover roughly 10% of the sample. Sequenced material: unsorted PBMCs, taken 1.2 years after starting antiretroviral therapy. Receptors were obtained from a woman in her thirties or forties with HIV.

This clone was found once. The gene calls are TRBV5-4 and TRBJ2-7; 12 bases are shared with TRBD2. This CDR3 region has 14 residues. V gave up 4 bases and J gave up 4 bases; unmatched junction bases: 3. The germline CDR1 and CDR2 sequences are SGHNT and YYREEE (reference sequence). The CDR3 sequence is CASSPGTSGYEQYF. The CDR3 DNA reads TGTGCCAGCAGCCCAGGGACTAGCGGGTACGAGCAGTACTTC.

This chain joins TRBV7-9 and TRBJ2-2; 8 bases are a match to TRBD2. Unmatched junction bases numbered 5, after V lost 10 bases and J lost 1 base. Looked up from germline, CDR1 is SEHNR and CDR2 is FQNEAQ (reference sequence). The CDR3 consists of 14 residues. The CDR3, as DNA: TGTGCCACCTCAGCGGGGGTGAACACCGGGGAGCTGTTTTTT. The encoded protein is CATSAGVNTGELFF.

For the CDR3, the DNA is TGCGCCAGCAGCTGGTGGACAGGGGATGGGGAGACCCAGTACTTC. Translating gives CASSWWTGDGETQYF. The chain employs TRBV5-1 and TRBJ2-5, with TRBD1 matching 9 bases. J lost 5 bases, V lost 3 bases, and 8 bases had no gene match. The CDR3 is 15 amino acids. Germline assignment: CDR1 SGHRS and CDR2 YFSETQ.

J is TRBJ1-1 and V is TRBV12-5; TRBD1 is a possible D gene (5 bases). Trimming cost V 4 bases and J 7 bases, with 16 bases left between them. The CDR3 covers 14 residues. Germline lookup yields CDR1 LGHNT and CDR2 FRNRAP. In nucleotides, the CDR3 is TGTGCTAGTGGTTGGCGGGGGGAAGAGGTTGAAGCTTTCTTT. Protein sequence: CASGWRGEEVEAFF. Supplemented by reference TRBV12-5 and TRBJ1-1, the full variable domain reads DARVTQTPRHKVTEMGQEVTMRCQPILGHNTVFWYRQTMMQGLELLAYFRNRAPLDDSGMPKDRFSAEMPDATLATLKIQPSEPRDSAVYFCASGWRGEEVEAFFGQGTRLTVV.

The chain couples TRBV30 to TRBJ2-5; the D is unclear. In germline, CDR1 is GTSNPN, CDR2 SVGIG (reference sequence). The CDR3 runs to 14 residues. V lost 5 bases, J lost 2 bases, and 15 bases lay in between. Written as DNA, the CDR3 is TGTGCCTGGGATAAAAGAGGCGGTCAAGAGACCCAGTACTTC. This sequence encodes CAWDKRGGQETQYF.

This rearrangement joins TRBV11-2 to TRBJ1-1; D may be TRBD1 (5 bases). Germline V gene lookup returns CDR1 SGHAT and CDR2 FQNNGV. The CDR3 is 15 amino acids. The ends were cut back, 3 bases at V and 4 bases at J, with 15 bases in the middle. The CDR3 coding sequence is TGTGCCAGCAGCTTCGGGGTCCGGGGCTCCACTGAAGCTTTCTTT. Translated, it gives CASSFGVRGSTEAFF. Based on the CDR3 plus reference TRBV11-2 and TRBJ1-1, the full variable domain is EAGVAQSPRYKIIEKRQSVAFWCNPISGHATLYWYQQILGQGPKLLIQFQNNGVVDDSQLPKDRFSAERLKGVDSTLKIQPAKLEDSAVYLCASSFGVRGSTEAFFGQGTRLTVV.

The CDR3 coding sequence is TGTGCCAGTAGTATTGCCTCTGGGGCCAACGTCCTGACTTTC. This translates into CASSIASGANVLTF. This sequence joins TRBV19 and TRBJ2-6; the D is unclear. Trimming pared 3 bases from V and 0 bases from J, leaving 3 bases between. The germline V gene has CDR1 LNHDA and CDR2 SQIVND (reference sequence). The CDR3 runs to 14 residues.

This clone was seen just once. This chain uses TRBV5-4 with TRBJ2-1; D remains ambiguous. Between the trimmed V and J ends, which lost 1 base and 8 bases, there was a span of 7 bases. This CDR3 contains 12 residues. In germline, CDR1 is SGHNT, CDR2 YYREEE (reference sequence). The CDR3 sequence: CASSLTSDEQFF. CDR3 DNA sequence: TGTGCCAGCAGCTTGACCTCAGATGAGCAGTTCTTC. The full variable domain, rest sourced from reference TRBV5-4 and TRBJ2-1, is ETGVTQSPTHLIKTRGQQVTLRCSSQSGHNTVSWYQQALGQGPQFIFQYYREEENGRGNFPPRFSGLQFPNYSSELNVNALELDDSALYLCASSLTSDEQFFGPGTRLTVL.

The CDR3 loop reads CASSFGFLNTEAFF. The DNA of the CDR3 is TGTGCCAGCAGCTTCGGTTTTCTGAACACTGAAGCTTTCTTT. V and J are TRBV5-6 and TRBJ1-1; no clear D. This CDR3 is built from 14 residues. V lost 2 bases and J 0 bases, leaving 8 bases between the germline ends. From germline, CDR1 is SGHDT and CDR2 YYEEEE.

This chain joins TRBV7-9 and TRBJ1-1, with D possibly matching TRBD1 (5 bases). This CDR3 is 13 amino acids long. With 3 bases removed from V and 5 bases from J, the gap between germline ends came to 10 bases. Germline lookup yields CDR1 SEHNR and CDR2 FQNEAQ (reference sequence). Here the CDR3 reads CASSLGVGTEAFF. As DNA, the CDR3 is TGTGCCAGCAGCTTGGGGGTAGGGACTGAAGCTTTCTTT.

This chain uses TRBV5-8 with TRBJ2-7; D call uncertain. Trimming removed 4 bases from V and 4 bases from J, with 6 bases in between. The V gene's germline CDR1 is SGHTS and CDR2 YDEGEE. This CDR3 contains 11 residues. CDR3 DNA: TGTGCCAGCAGCCGCAGGTACGAGCAGTACTTC. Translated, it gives CASSRRYEQYF.

CDR3 protein: CASSRSRAGANVLTF. The CDR3 region has the DNA TGTGCCAGCAGTCGATCCAGGGCTGGGGCCAACGTCCTGACTTTC. This rearrangement joins TRBV2 to TRBJ2-6; D possibly corresponds to TRBD1 (5 bases). The V gene lost 5 bases and the J gene lost 2 bases, with 10 bases spanning the gap. Germline V lookup: CDR1 SNHLY, CDR2 FYNNEI. This CDR3 contains 15 residues.

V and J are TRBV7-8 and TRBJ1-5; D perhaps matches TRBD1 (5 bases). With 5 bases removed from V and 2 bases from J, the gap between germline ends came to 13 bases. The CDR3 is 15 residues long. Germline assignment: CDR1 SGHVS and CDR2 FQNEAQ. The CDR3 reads CASSPKRGGNQPQHF. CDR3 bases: TGTGCCAGCAGCCCGAAGAGGGGTGGCAATCAGCCCCAGCATTTT.

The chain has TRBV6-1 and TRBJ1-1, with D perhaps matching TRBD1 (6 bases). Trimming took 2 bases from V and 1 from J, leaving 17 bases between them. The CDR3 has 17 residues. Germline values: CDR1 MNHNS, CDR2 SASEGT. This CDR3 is CASSESGAGRGNTEAFF. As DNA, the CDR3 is TGTGCCAGCAGTGAATCAGGGGCAGGACGAGGGAACACTGAAGCTTTCTTT.

Here the CDR3 reads CASRPGQGRFGYTF. CDR3 in DNA: TGTGCCAGCAGACCCGGGCAGGGGCGTTTTGGCTACACCTTC. This chain uses TRBV6-6 with TRBJ1-2, with a weak D call TRBD1 (6 bases). V shed 6 bases and J shed 7 bases, with 18 bases lying between them. This CDR3 is built from 14 residues. CDR1 and CDR2 from the germline V gene are MNHNY and SVGAGI (reference sequence).

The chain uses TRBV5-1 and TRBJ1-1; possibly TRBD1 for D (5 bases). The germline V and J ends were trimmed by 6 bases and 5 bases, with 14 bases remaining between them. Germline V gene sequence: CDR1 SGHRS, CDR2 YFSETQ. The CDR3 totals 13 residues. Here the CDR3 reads CASILPGGTEAFF. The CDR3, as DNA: TGCGCCAGCATACTGCCTGGGGGGACTGAAGCTTTCTTT.

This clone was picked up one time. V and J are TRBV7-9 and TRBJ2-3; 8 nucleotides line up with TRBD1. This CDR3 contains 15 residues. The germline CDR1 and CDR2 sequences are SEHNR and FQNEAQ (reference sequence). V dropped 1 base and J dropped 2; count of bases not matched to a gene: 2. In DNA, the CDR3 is TGTGCCAGCAGCTTAGGGACAGGGTACACAGATACGCAGTATTTT. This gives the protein CASSLGTGYTDTQYF.

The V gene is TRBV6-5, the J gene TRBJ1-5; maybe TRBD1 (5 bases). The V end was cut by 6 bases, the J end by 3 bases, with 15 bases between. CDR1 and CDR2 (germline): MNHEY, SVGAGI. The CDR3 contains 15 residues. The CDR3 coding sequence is TGTGCCAGCAGAGAGACGGGACGGTACAATCAGCCCCAGCATTTT. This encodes CASRETGRYNQPQHF.

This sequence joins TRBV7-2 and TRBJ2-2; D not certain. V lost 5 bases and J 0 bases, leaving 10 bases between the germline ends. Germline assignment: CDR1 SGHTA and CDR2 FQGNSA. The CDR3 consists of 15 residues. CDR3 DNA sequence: TGTGCCAGCAGCCCTTGGGTCCCGAACACCGGGGAGCTGTTTTTT. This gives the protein CASSPWVPNTGELFF.

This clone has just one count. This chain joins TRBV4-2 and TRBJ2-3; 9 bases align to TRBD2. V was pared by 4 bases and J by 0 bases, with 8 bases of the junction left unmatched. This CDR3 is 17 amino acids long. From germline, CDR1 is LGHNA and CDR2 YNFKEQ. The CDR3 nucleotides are TGTGCCAGCAGCCCCAATCTAGCGGGGCCTAGCACAGATACGCAGTATTTT. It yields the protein CASSPNLAGPSTDTQYF.

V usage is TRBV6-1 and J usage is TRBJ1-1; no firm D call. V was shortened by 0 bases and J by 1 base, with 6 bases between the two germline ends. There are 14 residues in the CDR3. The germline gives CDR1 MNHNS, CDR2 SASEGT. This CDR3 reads CASSEAPENTEAFF. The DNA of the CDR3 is TGTGCCAGCAGTGAAGCTCCAGAGAACACTGAAGCTTTCTTT.

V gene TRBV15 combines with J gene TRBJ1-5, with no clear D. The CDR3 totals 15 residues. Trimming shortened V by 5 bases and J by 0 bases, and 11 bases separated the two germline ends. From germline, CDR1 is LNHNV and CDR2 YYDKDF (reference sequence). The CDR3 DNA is TGTGCCACCAGCGGCTCCGGTAATAGCAATCAGCCCCAGCATTTT. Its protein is CATSGSGNSNQPQHF.

The CDR3 nucleotides are TGTGCCAGCAGACCAATTGCGACAGATCGGGGCAATCAGCCCCAGCATTTT. Amino acids: CASRPIATDRGNQPQHF. The chain joins TRBV27 to TRBJ1-5; D perhaps matches TRBD1 (5 bases). Between the trimmed V and J ends, which lost 6 bases and 2 bases, there was a span of 20 bases. Germline values: CDR1 MNHEY, CDR2 SMNVEV (reference sequence). The CDR3 has 17 residues.

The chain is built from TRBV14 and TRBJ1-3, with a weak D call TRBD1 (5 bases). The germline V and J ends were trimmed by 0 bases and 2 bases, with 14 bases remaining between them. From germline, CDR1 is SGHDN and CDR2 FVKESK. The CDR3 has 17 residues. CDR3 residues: CASSQDRGPLTGNTIYF. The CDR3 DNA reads TGTGCCAGCAGCCAAGATAGGGGCCCGCTAACTGGAAACACCATATATTTT. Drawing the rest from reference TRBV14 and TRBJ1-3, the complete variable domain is EAGVTQFPSHSVIEKGQTVTLRCDPISGHDNLYWYRRVMGKEIKFLLHFVKESKQDESGMPNNRFLAERTGGTYSTLKVQPAELEDSGVYFCASSQDRGPLTGNTIYFGEGSWLTVV.

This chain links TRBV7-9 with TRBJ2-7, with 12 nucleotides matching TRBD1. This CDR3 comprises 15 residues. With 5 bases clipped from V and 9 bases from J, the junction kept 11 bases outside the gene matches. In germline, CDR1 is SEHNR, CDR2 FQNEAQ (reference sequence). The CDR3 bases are TGTGCCAGCAGCCCACCCGGGACAGGGGGCGTTGGGCAGTACTTC. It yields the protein CASSPPGTGGVGQYF.

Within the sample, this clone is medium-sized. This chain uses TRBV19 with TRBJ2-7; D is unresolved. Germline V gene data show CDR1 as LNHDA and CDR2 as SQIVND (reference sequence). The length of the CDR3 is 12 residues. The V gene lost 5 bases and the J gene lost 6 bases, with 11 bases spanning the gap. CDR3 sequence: CASSVSIGEQYF. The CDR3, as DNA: TGTGCCAGTAGTGTTTCTATTGGCGAGCAGTACTTC.

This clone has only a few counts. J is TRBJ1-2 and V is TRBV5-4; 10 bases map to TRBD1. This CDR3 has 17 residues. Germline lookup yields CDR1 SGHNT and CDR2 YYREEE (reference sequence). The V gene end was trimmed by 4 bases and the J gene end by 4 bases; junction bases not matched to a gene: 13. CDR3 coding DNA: TGTGCCAGCAGCGCCGGGACAGGGGTCCCTAGGGCCTATGGCTACACCTTC. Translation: CASSAGTGVPRAYGYTF.

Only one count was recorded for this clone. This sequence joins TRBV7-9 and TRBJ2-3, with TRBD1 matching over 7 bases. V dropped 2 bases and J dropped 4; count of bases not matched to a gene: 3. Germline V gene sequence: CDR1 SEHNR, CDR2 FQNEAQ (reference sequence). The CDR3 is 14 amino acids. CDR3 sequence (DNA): TGTGCCAGCAGCTTACTTCAGGGGGCAGATACGCAGTATTTT. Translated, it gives CASSLLQGADTQYF.

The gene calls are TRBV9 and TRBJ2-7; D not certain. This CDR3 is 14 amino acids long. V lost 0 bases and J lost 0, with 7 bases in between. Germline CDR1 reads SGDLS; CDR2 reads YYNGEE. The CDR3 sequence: CASSVGPGSYEQYF. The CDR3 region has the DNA TGTGCCAGCAGCGTAGGTCCGGGCTCCTACGAGCAGTACTTC.

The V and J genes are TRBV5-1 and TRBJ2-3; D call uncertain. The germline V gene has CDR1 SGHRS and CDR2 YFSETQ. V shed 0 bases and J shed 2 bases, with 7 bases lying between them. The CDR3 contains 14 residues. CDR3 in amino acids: CASSLDQITDTQYF. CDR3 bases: TGCGCCAGCAGCTTGGACCAGATCACAGATACGCAGTATTTT.

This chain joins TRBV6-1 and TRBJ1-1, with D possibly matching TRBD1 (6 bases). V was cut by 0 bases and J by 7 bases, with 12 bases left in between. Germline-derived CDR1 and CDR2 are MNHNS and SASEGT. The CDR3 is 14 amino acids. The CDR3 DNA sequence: TGTGCCAGCAGTGAAGCGCAGGTAGGGGGTGAAGCTTTCTTT. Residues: CASSEAQVGGEAFF.

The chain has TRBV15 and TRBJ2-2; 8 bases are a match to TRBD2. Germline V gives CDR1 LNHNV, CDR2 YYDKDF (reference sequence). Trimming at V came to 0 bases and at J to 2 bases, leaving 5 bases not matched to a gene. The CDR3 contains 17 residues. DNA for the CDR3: TGTGCCACCAGCAGAGATATAAGCGGGAGTAACACCGGGGAGCTGTTTTTT. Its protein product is CATSRDISGSNTGELFF.